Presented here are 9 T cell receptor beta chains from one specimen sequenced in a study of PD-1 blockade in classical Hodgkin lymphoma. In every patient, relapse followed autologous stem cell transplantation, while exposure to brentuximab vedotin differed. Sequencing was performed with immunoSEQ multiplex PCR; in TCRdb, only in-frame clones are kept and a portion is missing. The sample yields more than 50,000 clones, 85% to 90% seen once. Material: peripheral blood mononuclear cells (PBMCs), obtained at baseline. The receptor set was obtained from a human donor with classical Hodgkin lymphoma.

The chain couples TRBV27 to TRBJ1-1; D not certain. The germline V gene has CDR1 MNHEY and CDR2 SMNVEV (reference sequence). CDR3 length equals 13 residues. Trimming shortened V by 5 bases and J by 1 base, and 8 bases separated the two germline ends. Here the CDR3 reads CASSPQANTEAFF. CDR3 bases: TGTGCCAGCAGTCCACAAGCGAACACTGAAGCTTTCTTT.

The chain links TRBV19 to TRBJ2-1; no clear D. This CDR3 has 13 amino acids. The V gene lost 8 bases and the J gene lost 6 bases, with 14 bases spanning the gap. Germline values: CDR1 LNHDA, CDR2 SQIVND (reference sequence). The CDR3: CASPVPGSNEQFF. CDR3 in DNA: TGTGCCAGTCCGGTGCCCGGTTCCAATGAGCAGTTCTTC.

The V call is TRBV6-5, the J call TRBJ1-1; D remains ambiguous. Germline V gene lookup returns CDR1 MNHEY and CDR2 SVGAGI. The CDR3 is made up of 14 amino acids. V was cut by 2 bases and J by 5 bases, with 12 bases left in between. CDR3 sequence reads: CASSYKELGTEAFF. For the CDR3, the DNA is TGTGCCAGCAGTTACAAGGAATTAGGGACTGAAGCTTTCTTT.

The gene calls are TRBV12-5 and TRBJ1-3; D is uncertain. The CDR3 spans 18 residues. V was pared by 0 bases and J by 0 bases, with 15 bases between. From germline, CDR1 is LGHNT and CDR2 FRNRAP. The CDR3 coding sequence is TGTGCTAGTGGTTTGGTACTCCGGAGGCCTACCTCTGGAAACACCATATATTTT. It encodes CASGLVLRRPTSGNTIYF.

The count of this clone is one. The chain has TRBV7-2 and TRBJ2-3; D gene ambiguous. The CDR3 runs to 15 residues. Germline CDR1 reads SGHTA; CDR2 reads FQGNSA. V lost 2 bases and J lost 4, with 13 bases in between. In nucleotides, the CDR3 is TGTGCCAGCAGCTTAAATGGAGCAACAGCAGATACGCAGTATTTT. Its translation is CASSLNGATADTQYF.

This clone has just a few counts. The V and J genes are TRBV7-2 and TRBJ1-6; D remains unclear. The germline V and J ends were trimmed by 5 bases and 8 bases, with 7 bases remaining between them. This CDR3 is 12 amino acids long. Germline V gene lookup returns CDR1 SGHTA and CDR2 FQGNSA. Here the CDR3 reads CASSVRDSPLHF. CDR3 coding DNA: TGTGCCAGCAGCGTAAGGGATTCACCCCTCCACTTT.

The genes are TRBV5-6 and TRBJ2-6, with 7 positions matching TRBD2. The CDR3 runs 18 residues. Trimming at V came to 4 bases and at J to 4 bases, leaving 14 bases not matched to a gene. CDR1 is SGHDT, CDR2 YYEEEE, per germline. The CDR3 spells CASSLADQLYSGANVLTF. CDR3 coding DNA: TGTGCCAGCAGCCTAGCGGACCAGTTATACTCCGGGGCCAACGTCCTGACTTTC.

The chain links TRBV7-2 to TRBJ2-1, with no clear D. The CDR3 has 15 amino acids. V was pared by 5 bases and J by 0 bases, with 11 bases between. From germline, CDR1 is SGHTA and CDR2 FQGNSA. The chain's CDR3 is CASSPLPSSYNEQFF. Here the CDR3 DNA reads TGTGCCAGCAGCCCCCTCCCTAGCTCCTACAATGAGCAGTTCTTC.

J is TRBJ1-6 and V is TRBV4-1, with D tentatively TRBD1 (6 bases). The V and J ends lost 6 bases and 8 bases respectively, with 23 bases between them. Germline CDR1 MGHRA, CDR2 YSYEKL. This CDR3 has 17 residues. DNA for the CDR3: TGCGCCAGCAGAAAAGCCCCGGGGGCCAACTCAGATTCACCCCTCCACTTT. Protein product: CASRKAPGANSDSPLHF.